The 27 T cell receptor beta chains given below trace back to one sample, sequenced in a study of blood T cell repertoires in COVID-19. Data came from immunoSEQ multiplex PCR; TCRdb stores just in-frame clones and leaves some out. The sample has about 33,000 clones, 65% to 90% seen once. The sequenced material came from peripheral blood. The source of these receptors is a human donor in a cohort sampled during active COVID-19.

The V gene is TRBV6-5, the J gene TRBJ1-3, with D perhaps matching TRBD1 (5 bases). V shed 6 bases and J shed 7 bases, with 19 bases lying between them. Germline CDR1 and CDR2: MNHEY and SVGAGI. The CDR3 sequence is 15 residues long. The CDR3 protein is CASRGADRGRNTIYF. The CDR3 nucleotides read TGTGCCAGCAGGGGTGCTGACAGAGGGAGGAACACCATATATTTT.

This clone was detected only once. The chain combines TRBV18 with TRBJ2-3; 9 bases match TRBD1. The CDR3 extends over 15 amino acids. V shed 3 bases and J 4 bases; nucleotides not matched to a gene: 5. Germline lookup yields CDR1 KGHSH and CDR2 LQKENI. The CDR3 protein is CASSPPGQGPDTQYF. CDR3 sequence (DNA): TGTGCCAGCTCACCCCCGGGACAGGGACCAGATACGCAGTATTTT.

The CDR3 nucleotides are TGTGCCAGTAGTGGACGGACAGGGGACACCATATATTTT. It codes for CASSGRTGDTIYF. V gene TRBV19 combines with J gene TRBJ1-3; 9 bases are a match to TRBD1. The germline V gene encodes CDR1 LNHDA and CDR2 SQIVND (reference sequence). Losses at the gene ends were 5 bases for V and 8 bases for J; bases not matched to a gene: 4. The CDR3 runs to 13 residues.

The chain joins TRBV3-1 (or the pseudogene TRBV3-2) to TRBJ2-1, with D possibly matching TRBD2 (6 bases). Germline CDR1 and CDR2: LGHDT and YNNKEL (reference sequence). The CDR3 is made up of 15 amino acids. V was shortened by 4 bases and J by 8 bases, with 18 bases between the two germline ends. The CDR3 nucleotides read TGTGCCAGCAGCCTCGGGACTGTCTTAGGAGATGAGCAGTTCTTC. Residues: CASSLGTVLGDEQFF.

The rearrangement uses TRBV6-5 and TRBJ2-7; 11 bases are shared with TRBD1. The germline V gene has CDR1 MNHEY and CDR2 SVGAGI. The CDR3 extends over 15 amino acids. V shed 6 bases, J shed 3 bases, and the junction held 7 bases outside the gene matches. The CDR3 region has the DNA TGTGCCAGCAGCTACCGGGACAGGGGGGACTACGAGCAGTACTTC. Translated: CASSYRDRGDYEQYF.

The chain is built from TRBV19 and TRBJ2-3, with TRBD2 as a possible D gene (5 bases). Trimming shortened V by 5 bases and J by 1 base, and 10 bases separated the two germline ends. There are 14 residues in the CDR3. CDR1 is LNHDA and CDR2 is SQIVND in the germline V gene (reference sequence). CDR3 protein: CASSFGVGTDTQYF. As DNA, the CDR3 is TGTGCCAGTAGTTTCGGGGTTGGCACAGATACGCAGTATTTT.

The chain couples TRBV27 to TRBJ1-6, with TRBD1 identical over 8 bases. The CDR3 sequence is 16 residues long. Germline V gene data show CDR1 as MNHEY and CDR2 as SMNVEV (reference sequence). The V segment lost 6 bases and the J segment 7 bases; nucleotides outside the gene matches: 11. CDR3 bases: TGTGCCAGCAGATTTTCAGGGGGCGCGGGCAATTCACCCCTCCACTTT. This translates into CASRFSGGAGNSPLHF.

This clone was seen more than once but under ten times. The rearrangement links TRBV18 to TRBJ1-1; D ambiguous. V shed 1 base and J shed 1 base, with 10 bases lying between them. The CDR3 is made up of 15 amino acids. The germline CDR1 and CDR2 sequences are KGHSH and LQKENI. The chain's CDR3 is CASSPLGRGNTEAFF. CDR3 nucleotide sequence: TGTGCCAGCTCACCACTAGGCCGGGGGAACACTGAAGCTTTCTTT.

This clone has more than one count but fewer than ten. This chain links TRBV2 with TRBJ1-1; 9 nucleotides line up with TRBD1. Germline lookup yields CDR1 SNHLY and CDR2 FYNNEI. The CDR3 contains 14 residues. After removal of 5 bases from V and 5 bases from J, the junction contained 6 bases not matched to a gene. The chain's CDR3 is CASSFDRGGTEAFF. CDR3 coding DNA: TGTGCCAGCAGTTTTGACAGGGGGGGTACTGAAGCTTTCTTT.

This clone was seen just once. The rearrangement links TRBV4-1 to TRBJ2-7; 9 positions agree with TRBD1. V trimming: 4 bases; J trimming: 4 bases; junction bases outside the gene matches: 14. Germline assignment: CDR1 MGHRA and CDR2 YSYEKL. The CDR3 is 17 amino acids. Here the CDR3 reads CASSLWPGQGELYEQYF. Written as DNA, the CDR3 is TGCGCCAGCAGCCTCTGGCCGGGACAGGGTGAATTGTACGAGCAGTACTTC.

V and J are TRBV3-1 (or the pseudogene TRBV3-2) and TRBJ2-3; unclear D gene. The CDR3 is 14 amino acids. Germline V gene lookup returns CDR1 LGHDT and CDR2 YNNKEL (reference sequence). With 3 bases removed from V and 8 bases from J, the gap between germline ends came to 15 bases. The CDR3 DNA sequence: TGTGCCAGCAGCCAGAGGCTTCCCCCCGCTACGCAGTATTTT. Translated: CASSQRLPPATQYF.

The chain has TRBV5-4 and TRBJ2-5; 8 positions match TRBD1. Per the germline V gene, CDR1 is SGHNT and CDR2 is YYREEE (reference sequence). The CDR3 contains 18 residues. V lost 4 bases, J lost 5 bases, and 19 bases stayed unmatched. The CDR3 reads CASSQPSAPGQAGETQYF. CDR3 DNA sequence: TGTGCCAGCAGCCAACCATCAGCCCCGGGACAGGCGGGCGAGACCCAGTACTTC.

The chain has TRBV5-1 and TRBJ2-2, with 8 bases matching TRBD1. The germline V gene encodes CDR1 SGHRS and CDR2 YFSETQ. The CDR3 sequence is 15 residues long. Trimming cost V 0 bases and J 6 bases; bases outside gene matches: 4. CDR3 in amino acids: CASSLGQGAAGELFF. For the CDR3, the DNA is TGCGCCAGCAGCTTGGGGCAGGGGGCCGCCGGGGAGCTGTTTTTT.

The chain is built from TRBV4-2 and TRBJ1-1, with D maybe TRBD1 (6 bases). The CDR3 spans 15 residues. Germline V CDR1 and CDR2: LGHNA, YNFKEQ. Trimming removed 2 bases from V and 1 base from J, with 11 bases in between. The CDR3 DNA reads TGTGCCAGCAGCCAACCGACAGGACAGAACACTGAAGCTTTCTTT. Encoded protein: CASSQPTGQNTEAFF.

This clone has a single count. The V and J genes are TRBV19 and TRBJ1-2; TRBD1 aligns across 7 bases. CDR1 and CDR2 from the germline V gene are LNHDA and SQIVND (reference sequence). V trimming: 5 bases; J trimming: 1 base; junction bases outside the gene matches: 4. There are 14 residues in the CDR3. The DNA of the CDR3 is TGTGCCAGTAGTCGGGACAGAAGTAACTATGGCTACACCTTC. It is translated as CASSRDRSNYGYTF.

This clone was detected a few times. The chain uses TRBV7-6 and TRBJ1-6; tentatively, D is TRBD1 (5 bases). V lost 5 bases to trimming and J lost 10 bases, with 15 bases between them. There are 14 residues in the CDR3. The germline V gene encodes CDR1 SGHVS and CDR2 FNYEAQ. The CDR3 sequence: CASSARQSYSPLHF. The CDR3 DNA reads as TGTGCCAGCAGCGCCCGACAGAGTTACTCACCCCTCCACTTT. The whole variable domain, remainder taken from reference TRBV7-6 and TRBJ1-6, is GAGVSQSPRYKVTKRGQDVALRCDPISGHVSLYWYRQALGQGPEFLTYFNYEAQQDKSGLPNDRFSAERPEGSISTLTIQRTEQRDSAMYRCASSARQSYSPLHFGNGTRLTVT.

The J gene is TRBJ1-6, the V gene TRBV4-2; no reliable D call. There are 14 residues in the CDR3. CDR1 LGHNA and CDR2 YNFKEQ come from the germline V gene. V dropped 4 bases and J dropped 6 bases, with 10 bases sitting between them. This chain's CDR3 is CASSPNGVNSPLHF. CDR3 DNA: TGTGCCAGCAGCCCGAACGGGGTTAATTCACCCCTCCACTTT.

The rearrangement joins TRBV19 to TRBJ1-6, with TRBD1 matching 7 bases. The V segment lost 6 bases and the J segment 7 bases; nucleotides outside the gene matches: 18. The CDR3 is 18 amino acids. Germline CDR1 is LNHDA and CDR2 is SQIVND (reference sequence). CDR3 DNA: TGTGCCAGTAGACCCGGGACAGTTTTCCTAGGGGGGAATTCACCCCTCCACTTT. Translated, it gives CASRPGTVFLGGNSPLHF.

The gene calls are TRBV1 and TRBJ2-3; the table calls TRBD2, which could not be checked here. TRBV1 has pseudogene status. The CDR3 runs 13 residues. The CDR3 reads CTSSLSSTDTQYF. CDR3 bases: TGCACCAGCAGCCTTTCTAGCACAGATACGCAGTATTTT.

The chain employs TRBV15 and TRBJ2-5; D not resolved. The CDR3 has 14 amino acids. V was clipped by 0 bases and J by 4 bases, with 9 bases between them. Per the germline V gene, CDR1 is LNHNV and CDR2 is YYDKDF (reference sequence). CDR3 in DNA: TGTGCCACCAGCAGAGATAGAGTTAGAGAGACCCAGTACTTC. It translates to CATSRDRVRETQYF.

The chain employs TRBV4-2 and TRBJ2-7, with D possibly being TRBD2 (6 bases). The CDR3 covers 19 residues. The V gene lost 0 bases and the J gene lost 2 bases, with 23 bases spanning the gap. Germline values: CDR1 LGHNA, CDR2 YNFKEQ. CDR3 protein: CASSQDRVEGGKPTYEQYF. The CDR3, as DNA: TGTGCCAGCAGCCAAGATCGTGTCGAGGGCGGGAAACCGACCTACGAGCAGTACTTC.

This clone was observed a handful of times. The chain uses TRBV6-5 and TRBJ1-6, with 7 nucleotides matching TRBD1. The CDR3 is made up of 14 amino acids. V was clipped by 4 bases and J by 8 bases; unmatched bases: 5. Germline assignment: CDR1 MNHEY and CDR2 SVGAGI. In DNA form, the CDR3 reads TGTGCCAGCAGTTTGGGACAGCAGCATTCACCCCTCCACTTT. It yields the protein CASSLGQQHSPLHF.

The table lists this clone with a few counts. The V call is TRBV28, the J call TRBJ1-5; D is ambiguous. There are 17 residues in the CDR3. The V and J ends lost 3 bases and 0 bases respectively, with 15 bases between them. CDR1 and CDR2 (germline): MDHEN, SYDVKM. Written as DNA, the CDR3 is TGTGCCAGCAGTTTGCCCGGGCGGGCTTATAGCAATCAGCCCCAGCATTTT. Protein sequence: CASSLPGRAYSNQPQHF.

The gene calls are TRBV6-5 and TRBJ2-7; the D gene is possibly TRBD1 (6 bases). This CDR3 has 14 residues. The V end was cut by 8 bases, the J end by 2 bases, with 16 bases between. Germline CDR1 reads MNHEY; CDR2 reads SVGAGI. CDR3 sequence: CASVMTGPPYEQYF. In DNA form, the CDR3 reads TGTGCCAGCGTGATGACAGGACCCCCCTACGAGCAGTACTTC.

The chain has TRBV7-9 and TRBJ2-5; weak D call: TRBD2 (6 bases). Germline CDR1 SEHNR, CDR2 FQNEAQ (reference sequence). This CDR3 has 14 amino acids. The V end lost 5 bases, the J end lost 5 bases, and 15 bases lay between the germline ends. CDR3 bases: TGTGCCAGCAGCCTGGGAGGTGGTGGGGAGACCCAGTACTTC. Translated: CASSLGGGGETQYF. Looking up the rest from reference TRBV7-9 and TRBJ2-5 gives the full variable domain: DTGVSQNPRHKITKRGQNVTFRCDPISEHNRLYWYRQTLGQGPEFLTYFQNEAQLEKSRLLSDRFSAERPKGSFSTLEIQRTEQGDSAMYLCASSLGGGGETQYFGPGTRLLVL.

The chain carries TRBV7-6 and TRBJ2-3, with D unclear. The V end was cut by 1 base, the J end by 5 bases, with 13 bases between. Germline loops: CDR1 SGHVS, CDR2 FNYEAQ. The CDR3 sequence is 15 residues long. The CDR3 region has the DNA TGTGCCAGCAGCTTAGTCGGTCATGAGCTAGATACGCAGTATTTT. Translated: CASSLVGHELDTQYF.

The rearrangement joins TRBV29-1 to TRBJ1-2, with D possibly TRBD1 on 6 matching bases. The CDR3 spans 12 residues. Looked up from germline, CDR1 is SQVTM and CDR2 is ANQGSEA. V was cut by 4 bases and J by 3 bases, with 9 bases left in between. CDR3 residues: CSVVRQDYGYTF. The CDR3 bases are TGCAGCGTTGTCCGACAGGACTATGGCTACACCTTC.